Each of the 3 T cell receptor beta chains below was sequenced from the same sample in a study of T-cell reconstitution after alpha-beta-depleted transplantation in children. A TCRbeta library incorporating unique molecular identifiers was prepared. TCRdb recomputed calls from the PCR reads with MiXCR, one row per CDR3 protein. The sample has 140,000 to 150,000 distinct CDR3 sequences, about 8.8% seen once. This specimen was PBMCs, mostly from graft donor cells, taken 180 days after TCRalphabeta/CD19-depleted stem cell transplant. These receptors all stem from a female patient aged 2-9 years who had a stem cell transplant for congenital amegakaryocytic thrombocytopenia, so the T cells may come from the graft donor.

This chain links TRBV20-1 with TRBJ2-1, with D possibly matching TRBD2 (6 bases). CDR3 size: 16 residues. The germline V gene encodes CDR1 DFQATT and CDR2 SNEGSKA (reference sequence). Trimming took off 1 base at V and 0 bases at J, with 13 bases between the two ends. This chain's CDR3 is CSARGGSGSSYNEQFF. CDR3 DNA: TGCAGTGCTAGAGGGGGTAGCGGAAGCTCCTACAATGAGCAGTTCTTC.

This clonotype has a count of ten or more. A junction boundary mismatches the germline segment, possibly from a read error. V and J are TRBV20-1 and TRBJ1-6, with TRBD1 matching 10 bases. From germline, CDR1 is DFQATT and CDR2 SNEGSKA (reference sequence). The length of the CDR3 is 11 residues. The CDR3 DNA is TGCAGTGCTAGACACCGGGACAGGGGAGAATTT. It encodes CSARHRDRGEF.

The rearrangement joins TRBV2 to TRBJ2-5; tentative D call: TRBD2 (5 bases). The CDR3 consists of 12 residues. V was shortened by 7 bases and J by 4 bases, with 10 bases between the two germline ends. The germline V gene encodes CDR1 SNHLY and CDR2 FYNNEI. The CDR3 sequence is CASTLALETQYF. DNA for the CDR3: TGTGCCAGCACCCTAGCTTTAGAGACCCAGTACTTC.